The 30 T cell receptor beta chains given below trace back to one sample, sequenced in a study of early T cells in non-severe SARS-CoV-2 infection. TCRdb passed the 5' RACE reads through MiXCR, listing each CDR3 protein once. The repertoire holds 15,000 to 20,000 distinct CDR3 sequences, about 5% seen once, with approximately 6.8% in the top ten. The source was whole blood, collected at baseline. These TCRs come from an adult who was a healthcare worker with PCR-confirmed SARS-CoV-2 infection or an uninfected control (not recorded which).

There are many counts of this clonotype. This chain connects TRBV6-5 to TRBJ1-2, with D possibly being TRBD1 (5 bases). Between the trimmed V and J ends, which lost 4 bases and 0 bases, there was a span of 12 bases. The CDR3 loop spans 15 amino acids. Germline CDR1 reads MNHEY; CDR2 reads SVGAGI. The CDR3 sequence is CASSSGPSTNYGYTF. CDR3 DNA sequence: TGTGCCAGCAGTTCGGGACCGAGCACTAACTATGGCTACACCTTC.

This clonotype was counted many times. V and J are TRBV19 and TRBJ2-6; no clear D gene. Trimming stripped 4 bases from V and 0 bases from J, with 10 bases between. Germline CDR1 and CDR2: LNHDA and SQIVND (reference sequence). CDR3 length: 16 residues. The CDR3 DNA reads TGTGCCAGTAGTAGGATAGACAACTCTGGGGCCAACGTCCTGACTTTC. Translation: CASSRIDNSGANVLTF.

This clonotype showed up just a few times. The rearrangement joins TRBV6-1 to TRBJ2-7; 7 bases map to TRBD1. Germline assignment: CDR1 MNHNS and CDR2 SASEGT. CDR3 length equals 16 residues. Trimming removed 5 bases from V and 2 bases from J; junction bases left unmatched: 12. The CDR3 loop reads CASSKRQGRLTYEQYF. CDR3 coding DNA: TGTGCCAGCAGTAAAAGACAGGGAAGGTTAACCTACGAGCAGTACTTC.

This clonotype was counted at least ten times. The chain recombines TRBV6-2 or TRBV6-3 with TRBJ2-7, with D tentatively TRBD1 (6 bases). V lost 2 bases and J lost 3, with 17 bases in between. The length of the CDR3 is 16 residues. Germline V lookup: CDR1 MNHEY, CDR2 SVGEGT. The CDR3 loop reads CASSYDRQAFDYEQYF. CDR3 in DNA: TGTGCCAGCAGTTACGACCGACAGGCCTTCGACTACGAGCAGTACTTC.

This clonotype was found many times. The chain employs TRBV6-6 and TRBJ1-5; 7 bases match TRBD1. V shed 0 bases, J shed 2 bases, and the junction held 7 bases outside the gene matches. The CDR3 sequence is 17 residues long. The germline V gene encodes CDR1 MNHNY and CDR2 SVGAGI (reference sequence). CDR3 DNA: TGTGCCAGCAGTTACTCGAGCAGGGGGGGTGGCAATCAGCCCCAGCATTTT. As protein: CASSYSSRGGGNQPQHF.

Within the sample, this clonotype is medium-sized. V is TRBV7-3 and J is TRBJ2-2; perhaps D is TRBD1 or TRBD2 (5 bases each). CDR3 length: 14 amino acids. V dropped 5 bases and J dropped 5 bases, with 12 bases sitting between them. Germline loops: CDR1 SGHTA, CDR2 FQGTGA. DNA of the CDR3: TGTGCCAGCAGCCCCCTTGGGGGAACCGGGGAGCTGTTTTTT. Encoded protein: CASSPLGGTGELFF.

Many counts were recorded for this clonotype. V gene TRBV6-6 combines with J gene TRBJ1-5, with D possibly TRBD1 on 5 matching bases. The CDR3 has 15 amino acids. V was pared by 7 bases and J by 5 bases, with 18 bases between. CDR1 and CDR2 from the germline V gene are MNHNY and SVGAGI (reference sequence). CDR3 coding DNA: TGTGCCAGCATGTACGGGACGGCGGAGTATCAGCCCCAGCATTTT. This codes for CASMYGTAEYQPQHF.

This clonotype was observed at least ten times. The rearrangement uses TRBV5-1 and TRBJ2-1; 9 nucleotides match TRBD2. The trim removed 4 bases at V and 7 bases at J, leaving 9 bases unmatched. This CDR3 region has 15 residues. Germline-derived CDR1 and CDR2 are SGHRS and YFSETQ. The CDR3, as DNA: TGCGCCAGCAGCCCTCTAGCGGGGCGTACTAATGAGCAGTTCTTC. It translates to CASSPLAGRTNEQFF.

The sample holds many counts of this clonotype. The chain has TRBV6-6 and TRBJ1-6; TRBD1 matches at 7 bases. CDR1 and CDR2 (germline): MNHNY, SVGAGI (reference sequence). J gave up 13 bases and V 5 bases, and 8 bases lay outside the gene matches. The CDR3 covers 13 residues. The CDR3 coding sequence is TGTGCCAGCAGTCCGGGACAGATCTTTCCCCTCCACTTT. Protein sequence: CASSPGQIFPLHF.

This clonotype has only a few counts. The chain has TRBV19 and TRBJ2-1, with TRBD2 as a possible D gene (6 bases). The CDR3 is made up of 16 amino acids. The V gene lost 1 base and the J gene lost 1 base, with 11 bases spanning the gap. Germline V gene sequence: CDR1 LNHDA, CDR2 SQIVND (reference sequence). CDR3 region: CASSIGEVGSYNEQFF. CDR3 coding DNA: TGTGCCAGTAGTATAGGGGAGGTAGGGTCCTACAATGAGCAGTTCTTC. The full variable domain, in which reference TRBV19 and TRBJ2-1 provide the parts outside the CDR3, is DGGITQSPKYLFRKEGQNVTLSCEQNLNHDAMYWYRQDPGQGLRLIYYSQIVNDFQKGDIAEGYSVSREKKESFPLTVTSAQKNPTAFYLCASSIGEVGSYNEQFFGPGTRLTVL.

This chain uses TRBV30 with TRBJ1-6; D not resolved. The ends were cut back, 3 bases at V and 4 bases at J, with 13 bases in the middle. This CDR3 contains 15 residues. Germline assignment: CDR1 GTSNPN and CDR2 SVGIG (reference sequence). The CDR3 reads CAWSHGSGYNSPLHF. CDR3 bases: TGTGCCTGGAGCCATGGGAGCGGTTATAATTCACCCCTCCACTTT.

A note on this clonotype: This may come from a read error, since a much larger clone is one base off. The CDR3 does not end in the conserved phenylalanine or tryptophan, so this is likely a read error. The V and J genes are TRBV5-1 and TRBJ1-1, with no clear D. Trimming shortened V by 0 bases and J by 2 bases, and 17 bases separated the two germline ends. The CDR3 contains 17 residues. Germline CDR1 and CDR2: SGHRS and YFSETQ. CDR3 region: CASSLVYLAESNTEAFL. CDR3 bases: TGCGCCAGCAGCTTGGTATATTTGGCAGAATCTAACACTGAAGCTTTCCTT.

This clonotype was counted ten times or more. The chain has TRBV19 and TRBJ1-5, with 9 bases aligning to TRBD1. CDR1 LNHDA and CDR2 SQIVND come from the germline V gene (reference sequence). The CDR3 is made up of 15 amino acids. The J segment lost 2 bases and the V segment lost 4 bases, leaving 3 bases of the junction unmatched. CDR3 in amino acids: CASSRGQGGNQPQHF. DNA of the CDR3: TGTGCCAGTAGTAGGGGACAGGGAGGCAATCAGCCCCAGCATTTT.

In this sample, this clonotype turned up many times. The chain carries TRBV4-1 and TRBJ1-1, with no clear D. The V gene's germline CDR1 is MGHRA and CDR2 YSYEKL. This CDR3 region has 13 residues. V lost 3 bases to trimming and J lost 1 base, with 6 bases between them. The chain's CDR3 is CASSHPRNTEAFF. DNA for the CDR3: TGCGCCAGCAGCCACCCTAGGAACACTGAAGCTTTCTTT.

This chain connects TRBV5-5 to TRBJ1-1, with D hard to call. V lost 2 bases and J lost 1, with 18 bases in between. CDR3 length equals 17 residues. From germline, CDR1 is SGHKS and CDR2 YYEKEE (reference sequence). The CDR3 protein is CASSLRVRRLWNTEAFF. The CDR3 DNA is TGTGCCAGCAGCTTACGAGTACGCAGGCTATGGAACACTGAAGCTTTCTTT.

This clonotype was observed at least ten times. The chain combines TRBV7-8 with TRBJ1-5; D is unclear. V was pared by 0 bases and J by 0 bases, with 9 bases between. The CDR3 totals 16 residues. Germline CDR1 reads SGHVS; CDR2 reads FQNEAQ. Here the CDR3 reads CASSLARHLSNQPQHF. CDR3 coding DNA: TGTGCCAGCAGCTTAGCAAGACACCTTAGCAATCAGCCCCAGCATTTT. Variable domain in full (rest from reference TRBV7-8 and TRBJ1-5): GAGVSQSPRYKVAKRGQDVALRCDPISGHVSLFWYQQALGQGPEFLTYFQNEAQLDKSGLPSDRFFAERPEGSVSTLKIQRTQQEDSAVYLCASSLARHLSNQPQHFGDGTRLSIL.

This clonotype was recorded many times. This chain uses TRBV2 with TRBJ1-5; 7 bases match TRBD1. V lost 2 bases to trimming and J lost 7 bases; unmatched junction nucleotides: 2. Germline lookup yields CDR1 SNHLY and CDR2 FYNNEI. The CDR3 has 13 residues. DNA of the CDR3: TGTGCCAGCAGTGAACAGGGGGTACAGCCCCAGCATTTT. Protein sequence: CASSEQGVQPQHF.

This clonotype was seen many times. The rearrangement uses TRBV7-8 and TRBJ2-3; D is unresolved. This CDR3 is built from 12 residues. Trimming took off 2 bases at V and 6 bases at J, with 6 bases between the two ends. From germline, CDR1 is SGHVS and CDR2 FQNEAQ. The CDR3 region is CASSLRSDTQYF. The CDR3 DNA follows: TGTGCCAGCAGCTTAAGGTCTGATACGCAGTATTTT.

This clonotype was detected ten times or more. The chain is built from TRBV7-8 and TRBJ2-2, with a weak D call TRBD1 (6 bases). CDR1 is SGHVS, CDR2 FQNEAQ, per germline. This CDR3 region has 17 residues. Between the trimmed V and J ends, which lost 2 bases and 4 bases, there was a span of 17 bases. This CDR3 is CASSLFRLQGSTGELFF. CDR3 nucleotides: TGTGCCAGCAGCTTATTCCGACTGCAGGGGTCCACCGGGGAGCTGTTTTTT.

This clonotype was seen many times. V is TRBV5-6 and J is TRBJ1-3; D is perhaps TRBD1 (5 bases). Germline values: CDR1 SGHDT, CDR2 YYEEEE. The CDR3 has 15 residues. Trimming removed 4 bases at V and 0 bases at J, with 11 bases between. CDR3 coding DNA: TGTGCCAGCAGCACGTTGGGGGGCTCTGGAAACACCATATATTTT. It is translated as CASSTLGGSGNTIYF. Full variable domain (missing parts from reference TRBV5-6 and TRBJ1-3): DAGVTQSPTHLIKTRGQQVTLRCSPKSGHDTVSWYQQALGQGPQFIFQYYEEEERQRGNFPDRFSGHQFPNYSSELNVNALLLGDSALYLCASSTLGGSGNTIYFGEGSWLTVV.

This clonotype was detected many times. The chain links TRBV9 to TRBJ2-1; 12 bases match TRBD2. Losses at the gene ends were 4 bases for V and 9 bases for J; bases not matched to a gene: 8. The CDR3 totals 15 residues. The germline V gene encodes CDR1 SGDLS and CDR2 YYNGEE. This chain's CDR3 is CASSPRLAGAPEQFF. The CDR3 DNA sequence: TGTGCCAGCAGCCCACGACTAGCGGGGGCCCCTGAGCAGTTCTTC.

This clonotype came up many times. This chain joins TRBV30 and TRBJ1-6; D not certain. The CDR3 totals 13 residues. Germline CDR1 reads GTSNPN; CDR2 reads SVGIG (reference sequence). V lost 5 bases and J lost 6, with 11 bases in between. CDR3 region: CAWVGRSNSPLHF. DNA of the CDR3: TGTGCCTGGGTCGGACGTTCTAATTCACCCCTCCACTTT.

By sample fraction, this clonotype is medium-sized (0.01 to 0.1%). The V and J genes are TRBV29-1 and TRBJ2-2; perhaps TRBD2 as D (7 bases). With 5 bases removed from V and 0 bases from J, the gap between germline ends came to 10 bases. Germline loops: CDR1 SQVTM, CDR2 ANQGSEA. There are 14 residues in the CDR3. CDR3 in amino acids: CSVRGATNTGELFF. The CDR3 DNA reads as TGCAGCGTTCGGGGGGCTACGAACACCGGGGAGCTGTTTTTT.

Judged by abundance, this clonotype is medium-sized. The J gene is TRBJ1-6, the V gene TRBV18; D is unresolved. Germline CDR1 is KGHSH and CDR2 is LQKENI. Trimming left V 3 bases short and J 10 bases short, with 16 bases between. This CDR3 contains 15 residues. CDR3 in DNA: TGTGCCAGCTCACCCACACCCTTAAGCGACTCACCCCTCCACTTT. As protein: CASSPTPLSDSPLHF.

This rearrangement joins TRBV11-2 to TRBJ2-3; possibly TRBD1 for D (6 bases). V shed 4 bases and J shed 5 bases, with 25 bases lying between them. This CDR3 is 18 amino acids long. The V gene's germline CDR1 is SGHAT and CDR2 FQNNGV. The CDR3 sequence: CASSWGPLGRARGDTQYF. Written as DNA, the CDR3 is TGTGCCAGCAGCTGGGGGCCACTAGGGCGAGCCCGGGGAGATACGCAGTATTTT.

This clonotype showed up many times. This chain uses TRBV12-3 or TRBV12-4 with TRBJ1-1; D is unclear. This CDR3 region has 13 residues. V was cut by 1 base and J by 8 bases, with 11 bases left in between. CDR3 sequence: CASSLGQDLEAFF. For the CDR3, the DNA is TGTGCCAGCAGTTTAGGCCAGGACCTCGAAGCTTTCTTT.

This clonotype is medium-sized (0.01 to 0.1%) in the sample. This chain links TRBV13 with TRBJ2-1, with unresolved D. V shed 5 bases and J shed 0 bases, with 14 bases lying between them. The CDR3 has 16 amino acids. Germline CDR1 is PRHDT and CDR2 is FYEKMQ (reference sequence). Written as DNA, the CDR3 is TGTGCCAGCAGCCCATCGGGCCTCAGCTCCTACAATGAGCAGTTCTTC. Translated, it gives CASSPSGLSSYNEQFF. Using reference TRBV13 and TRBJ2-1 for the parts outside the CDR3, the full variable domain is AAGVIQSPRHLIKEKRETATLKCYPIPRHDTVYWYQQGPGQDPQFLISFYEKMQSDKGSIPDRFSAQQFSDYHSELNMSSLELGDSALYFCASSPSGLSSYNEQFFGPGTRLTVL.

This chain connects TRBV29-1 to TRBJ2-7; D unclear. Germline V gene lookup returns CDR1 SQVTM and CDR2 ANQGSEA. Deletions cut 3 bases from V and 2 bases from J, with 8 bases between. This CDR3 comprises 12 residues. This chain's CDR3 is CSVENSPYEQYF. The CDR3 DNA reads as TGCAGCGTTGAGAACTCTCCCTACGAGCAGTACTTC.

This clonotype was counted many times. The chain couples TRBV6-6 to TRBJ1-2, with D uncertain. The germline CDR1 and CDR2 sequences are MNHNY and SVGAGI (reference sequence). V was trimmed by 9 bases and J by 0 bases, leaving 14 bases between them. CDR3 length: 14 amino acids. The CDR3 is CASSMGSANYGYTF. The CDR3 DNA is TGTGCCAGTAGCATGGGGAGTGCTAACTATGGCTACACCTTC.

The table lists this clonotype with many counts. The V and J genes are TRBV30 and TRBJ2-5, with D unresolved. The CDR3 has 15 amino acids. V lost 3 bases, J lost 0 bases, and 14 bases lay in between. Germline CDR1 reads GTSNPN; CDR2 reads SVGIG (reference sequence). CDR3 bases: TGTGCCTGGAGCCCTCCAAGGGTATACCAAGAGACCCAGTACTTC. It specifies CAWSPPRVYQETQYF.